The 14 T cell receptor beta chains listed next were all sequenced from one sample in a study of cytomegalovirus exposure and HLA in healthy donors. Primers for the PCR totalled 60 Vbeta and 13 Jbeta. TCRdb keeps only in-frame clones here, not all; method: immunoSEQ multiplex PCR. The sample includes roughly 52,000 clones, 50% to 70% seen only once; the top ten take 12%. Sequenced sample: PBMCs. The receptor set was obtained from a human donor in good health.

V usage is TRBV12-5 and J usage is TRBJ2-5; 9 bases match TRBD1. The CDR3 extends over 14 amino acids. The V segment lost 5 bases and the J segment 5 bases; nucleotides outside the gene matches: 6. In germline, CDR1 is LGHNT, CDR2 FRNRAP. The CDR3 loop is CASGPDRGRETQYF. CDR3 in DNA: TGTGCTAGTGGTCCGGACAGGGGAAGGGAGACCCAGTACTTC. Full variable domain (remainder filled in from reference TRBV12-5 and TRBJ2-5): DARVTQTPRHKVTEMGQEVTMRCQPILGHNTVFWYRQTMMQGLELLAYFRNRAPLDDSGMPKDRFSAEMPDATLATLKIQPSEPRDSAVYFCASGPDRGRETQYFGPGTRLLVL.

V gene TRBV7-2 combines with J gene TRBJ2-5, with a weak D call TRBD2 (6 bases). The CDR3 is 13 residues long. Deletions cut 5 bases from V and 4 bases from J, with 11 bases between. Per germline, CDR1 SGHTA and CDR2 FQGNSA. Written as DNA, the CDR3 is TGTGCCAGCAGCCCTCTAGCGTCAGAGACCCAGTACTTC. Its protein is CASSPLASETQYF. Full variable domain (outside the CDR3, taken from reference TRBV7-2 and TRBJ2-5): GAGVSQSPSNKVTEKGKDVELRCDPISGHTALYWYRQSLGQGLEFLIYFQGNSAPDKSGLPSDRFSAERTGGSVSTLTIQRTQQEDSAVYLCASSPLASETQYFGPGTRLLVL.

The genes are TRBV5-8 and TRBJ2-3; 9 nucleotides agree with TRBD2. CDR3 length equals 14 residues. CDR1 is SGHTS, CDR2 YDEGEE, per germline. V lost 1 base and J lost 6; bases outside the gene matches: 3. CDR3: CASSLLSGGDTQYF. CDR3 DNA sequence: TGTGCCAGCAGCTTGCTTAGCGGGGGCGATACGCAGTATTTT.

The V and J genes are TRBV29-1 and TRBJ2-2; TRBD1 is a possible D gene (6 bases). The CDR3 length is 12 residues. Trimming stripped 8 bases from V and 6 bases from J, with 13 bases between. From germline, CDR1 is SQVTM and CDR2 ANQGSEA. This CDR3 is CSSSQGSGELFF. The CDR3 bases are TGCAGCTCCTCACAGGGTTCCGGGGAGCTGTTTTTT.

This chain joins TRBV4-1 and TRBJ2-7; TRBD1 aligns across 9 bases. Germline V gives CDR1 MGHRA, CDR2 YSYEKL. The CDR3 runs 14 residues. After removal of 4 bases from V and 2 bases from J, the junction contained 3 bases not matched to a gene. CDR3: CASSLDRGTYEQYF. The DNA for the CDR3 is TGCGCCAGCAGCCTGGACAGGGGAACCTACGAGCAGTACTTC.

The rearrangement links TRBV30 to TRBJ2-2; D may be TRBD1 (6 bases). The germline V gene has CDR1 GTSNPN and CDR2 SVGIG (reference sequence). The V end was cut by 4 bases, the J end by 4 bases, with 13 bases between. The CDR3 sequence is 14 residues long. This CDR3 reads CAWTQGPFTGELFF. Written as DNA, the CDR3 is TGTGCCTGGACACAGGGTCCCTTCACCGGGGAGCTGTTTTTT.

The genes are TRBV6-6 and TRBJ1-1, with D possibly matching TRBD1 (5 bases). The length of the CDR3 is 14 residues. The germline CDR1 and CDR2 sequences are MNHNY and SVGAGI (reference sequence). Trimming took 7 bases from V and 1 from J, leaving 13 bases between them. CDR3 sequence: CASIQAGENTEAFF. DNA of the CDR3: TGTGCCAGCATCCAGGCGGGGGAGAACACTGAAGCTTTCTTT.

The chain is built from TRBV30 and TRBJ1-6; 7 nucleotides align to TRBD1. V lost 5 bases to trimming and J lost 10 bases; unmatched junction nucleotides: 11. The CDR3 covers 14 residues. From germline, CDR1 is GTSNPN and CDR2 SVGIG (reference sequence). CDR3 nucleotides: TGTGCCTGGGTGCTCCGACAGGGAAGGTCACCCCTCCACTTT. As protein: CAWVLRQGRSPLHF.

V gene TRBV9 combines with J gene TRBJ2-3; 8 bases align to TRBD2. The V gene end was trimmed by 2 bases and the J gene end by 3 bases; junction bases not matched to a gene: 8. Germline V CDR1 and CDR2: SGDLS, YYNGEE. CDR3 size: 16 residues. Written as DNA, the CDR3 is TGTGCCAGCAGCGTCTGGTCGGGGGGGGGTACAGATACGCAGTATTTT. Protein product: CASSVWSGGGTDTQYF.

This clone was observed a few times. The J gene is TRBJ1-2, the V gene TRBV5-1; D remains ambiguous. CDR1 is SGHRS, CDR2 YFSETQ, per germline. The CDR3 totals 15 residues. The V and J ends lost 7 bases and 8 bases respectively, with 24 bases between them. CDR3 in DNA: TGCGCCAGCGGGGAGAGGGCGGACTCGGTATTCGGCTACACCTTC. This encodes CASGERADSVFGYTF.

CDR3 protein: CASSLAGRGRDTQYF. The DNA for the CDR3 is TGTGCCAGCAGCTTGGCGGGCAGGGGGCGGGATACGCAGTATTTT. This chain joins TRBV5-4 and TRBJ2-3, with 8 bases that match TRBD1. With 0 bases clipped from V and 6 bases from J, the junction kept 6 bases outside the gene matches. Germline CDR1 SGHNT, CDR2 YYREEE (reference sequence). The CDR3 runs to 15 residues.

J is TRBJ1-6 and V is TRBV20-1; unclear D gene. The CDR3 is made up of 11 amino acids. Germline CDR1 reads DFQATT; CDR2 reads SNEGSKA (reference sequence). The ends were cut back, 3 bases at V and 14 bases at J, with 11 bases in the middle. CDR3 residues: CSASSRVTLHF. CDR3 bases: TGCAGTGCTAGTTCCCGAGTAACCCTCCACTTT.

CDR3 coding DNA: TGCGCCAGCAGCCAAGGGTCCACAGGGGGATACACCATATATTTT. Encoded protein: CASSQGSTGGYTIYF. This chain uses TRBV4-1 with TRBJ1-3; 8 bases fit TRBD1. CDR1 and CDR2 (germline): MGHRA, YSYEKL. The length of the CDR3 is 15 residues. V shed 1 base, J shed 8 bases, and the junction held 7 bases outside the gene matches.

The rearrangement links TRBV19 to TRBJ2-7, with D possibly being TRBD1 (6 bases). The CDR3 spans 13 residues. Trimming removed 4 bases at V and 4 bases at J, with 11 bases between. The germline CDR1 and CDR2 sequences are LNHDA and SQIVND (reference sequence). The CDR3 sequence is CASSTGEWYEQYF. The DNA for the CDR3 is TGTGCCAGTAGTACAGGGGAGTGGTACGAGCAGTACTTC.